Below, 15 T cell receptor beta chains from the same sample are listed, as sequenced in a study of blood T cell repertoires in COVID-19. Method: immunoSEQ multiplex PCR; TCRdb's copy keeps in-frame clones and lacks some. The sample shows under 300,000 clones, roughly 80% of them seen only once. The sequencing sample was made of peripheral blood. The receptors derive from a woman younger than 35 with acute or convalescent COVID-19.

This rearrangement joins TRBV11-3 to TRBJ2-1, with TRBD2 identical over 7 bases. The ends lost 3 bases at V and 9 bases at J; junction bases unmatched: 8. Germline V lookup: CDR1 SGHNT, CDR2 YENEEA. This CDR3 comprises 14 residues. This CDR3 is CASSLAGVTGEQFF. The DNA for the CDR3 is TGTGCCAGCAGCTTGGCGGGGGTTACAGGTGAGCAGTTCTTC. The full variable domain, with the rest looked up from reference TRBV11-3 and TRBJ2-1, is EAGVVQSPRYKIIEKKQPVAFWCNPISGHNTLYWYLQNLGQGPELLIRYENEEAVDDSQLPKDRFSAERLKGVDSTLKIQPAELGDSAVYLCASSLAGVTGEQFFGPGTRLTVL.

V is TRBV27 and J is TRBJ2-7; TRBD2 is a possible D gene (6 bases). The V and J ends lost 3 bases and 5 bases respectively, with 11 bases between them. Germline V CDR1 and CDR2: MNHEY, SMNVEV (reference sequence). This CDR3 has 13 residues. The CDR3 bases are TGTGCCAGCAGTTTCTCCGGGAGCCACGAGCAGTACTTC. Encoded protein: CASSFSGSHEQYF.

The V call is TRBV27, the J call TRBJ2-1; 15 bases match TRBD2. J was trimmed by 6 bases and V by 3 bases; bases with no gene match: 15. In germline, CDR1 is MNHEY, CDR2 SMNVEV (reference sequence). The CDR3 spans 20 residues. The CDR3 DNA reads as TGTGCCAGCAGTTTCGTTCTCGGACTAGCGGGAGGGCCGAATTCCAATGAGCAGTTCTTC. Its protein product is CASSFVLGLAGGPNSNEQFF.

The rearrangement links TRBV28 to TRBJ2-5, with TRBD1 matching 10 bases. Germline CDR1 reads MDHEN; CDR2 reads SYDVKM. Trimming at V came to 6 bases and at J to 5 bases, leaving 9 bases not matched to a gene. The CDR3 is 15 residues long. DNA of the CDR3: TGTGCCAGCAGCACCGGGACAGGGGTTTTGGAGACCCAGTACTTC. This sequence encodes CASSTGTGVLETQYF.

The rearrangement joins TRBV28 to TRBJ2-1; 10 nucleotides line up with TRBD2. CDR1 MDHEN and CDR2 SYDVKM come from the germline V gene. This CDR3 comprises 16 residues. V was pared by 2 bases and J by 8 bases, with 9 bases of the junction left unmatched. Here the CDR3 DNA reads TGTGCCAGCAGTTTAGGTGGAGCGGGAGGGCTTGATGAGCAGTTCTTC. Translation gives CASSLGGAGGLDEQFF.

The chain joins TRBV28 to TRBJ1-5, with D unclear. From germline, CDR1 is MDHEN and CDR2 SYDVKM. This CDR3 is built from 15 residues. V gave up 2 bases and J gave up 6 bases, with 14 bases separating them. CDR3 residues: CASSLGLTGIQPQHF. CDR3 DNA: TGTGCCAGCAGTTTAGGGTTAACCGGGATTCAGCCCCAGCATTTT.

This clone appeared a few times. This chain links TRBV30 with TRBJ1-2; 9 nucleotides match TRBD1. V trimming: 3 bases; J trimming: 8 bases; junction bases outside the gene matches: 7. Germline-derived CDR1 and CDR2 are GTSNPN and SVGIG (reference sequence). This CDR3 has 13 residues. CDR3 in DNA: TGTGCCTGGAGAGCTACAGGGGGCCGGGGCTACACCTTC. Its protein is CAWRATGGRGYTF.

The V and J genes are TRBV5-5 and TRBJ2-5, with TRBD2 as a possible D gene (6 bases). This CDR3 contains 13 residues. Trimming pared 4 bases from V and 5 bases from J, leaving 12 bases between. CDR1 SGHKS and CDR2 YYEKEE come from the germline V gene (reference sequence). As DNA, the CDR3 is TGTGCCAGCAGCGTCTTAGCGGTGGAGACCCAGTACTTC. It specifies CASSVLAVETQYF.

The chain links TRBV11-2 to TRBJ2-7; D is perhaps TRBD1 (6 bases). The CDR3 extends over 19 amino acids. The germline CDR1 and CDR2 sequences are SGHAT and FQNNGV. Trimming took off 5 bases at V and 3 bases at J, with 29 bases between the two ends. The CDR3 DNA is TGTGCCAGCAGCCGGGAAGGGACACGGGGTTTCTCGAAGGTCTACGAGCAGTACTTC. Protein: CASSREGTRGFSKVYEQYF.

The J gene is TRBJ1-2, the V gene TRBV6-1, with TRBD1 matching 7 bases. CDR3 length equals 18 residues. Trimming at V came to 2 bases and at J to 1 base, leaving 13 bases not matched to a gene. Germline V gene data show CDR1 as MNHNS and CDR2 as SASEGT. This CDR3 is CASSEIGLTTGFNYGYTF. The CDR3 DNA sequence: TGTGCCAGCAGTGAAATCGGACTAACGACAGGGTTTAACTATGGCTACACCTTC.

The chain combines TRBV7-8 with TRBJ2-2; 13 positions agree with TRBD2. The ends lost 5 bases at V and 4 bases at J; junction bases unmatched: 4. The CDR3 has 16 amino acids. The germline CDR1 and CDR2 sequences are SGHVS and FQNEAQ. CDR3 coding DNA: TGTGCCAGCAGCCAGCGGACTAGCGGGAGCACCGGGGAGCTGTTTTTT. Encoded protein: CASSQRTSGSTGELFF.

The V gene is TRBV2, the J gene TRBJ2-1, with 10 bases fitting TRBD1. Germline values: CDR1 SNHLY, CDR2 FYNNEI. The ends lost 10 bases at V and 7 bases at J; junction bases unmatched: 16. The CDR3 is made up of 16 amino acids. The CDR3 spells CATLLSRQGAGNEQFF. CDR3 nucleotides: TGTGCCACCTTACTCAGCCGACAGGGGGCCGGGAATGAGCAGTTCTTC.

The chain joins TRBV5-1 to TRBJ2-3; 12 nucleotides align to TRBD1. Per the germline V gene, CDR1 is SGHRS and CDR2 is YFSETQ. Trimming removed 3 bases from V and 2 bases from J; junction bases left unmatched: 7. The CDR3 consists of 17 residues. The CDR3 protein is CASSSGTGGTDTDTQYF. CDR3 in DNA: TGCGCCAGCAGCTCCGGGACAGGGGGCACGGACACAGATACGCAGTATTTT.

This clone was observed a few times. This rearrangement joins TRBV3-1 (or the pseudogene TRBV3-2) to TRBJ2-1, with D perhaps TRBD1 (6 bases). Germline CDR1 LGHDT, CDR2 YNNKEL (reference sequence). V lost 1 base and J lost 5, with 18 bases in between. The CDR3 totals 17 residues. Here the CDR3 reads CASSQVVGTKPNNEQFF. The CDR3 DNA reads as TGTGCCAGCAGCCAAGTTGTCGGGACAAAACCCAACAATGAGCAGTTCTTC.

The sample holds one count of this clone. J is TRBJ2-3 and V is TRBV27; D unclear. The germline V gene encodes CDR1 MNHEY and CDR2 SMNVEV (reference sequence). The CDR3 sequence is 15 residues long. Trimming removed 6 bases at V and 1 base at J, with 14 bases between. Here the CDR3 reads CASSPLGGGTDTQYF. The CDR3 nucleotides read TGTGCCAGCAGCCCGCTCGGTGGAGGCACAGATACGCAGTATTTT.